Sequencing of this T cell receptor (beta chain) was carried out in a study of T cell changes during pregnancy in multiple sclerosis. Profiled with immunoSEQ multiplex PCR; TCRdb holds only in-frame clones, not every one. The sample yields under 85,000 clones, 75% to 95% seen once. CDR1 and CDR2 (germline): KGHSY, FQNENV. Trimming shortened V by 4 bases and J by 6 bases, and 16 bases separated the two germline ends. This CDR3 contains 15 residues. The rearrangement joins TRBV16 to TRBJ2-1; possibly TRBD2 for D (5 bases). This TCR was recovered from a female donor with multiple sclerosis, enrolled in a pregnancy study. This sample comprised CD4+ T cells from peripheral blood mononuclear cells, obtained in the second trimester of pregnancy. The CDR3 sequence: CASSPLRGPSNEQFF. DNA for the CDR3: TGTGCCAGCAGCCCCCTTAGAGGGCCCTCCAATGAGCAGTTCTTC.